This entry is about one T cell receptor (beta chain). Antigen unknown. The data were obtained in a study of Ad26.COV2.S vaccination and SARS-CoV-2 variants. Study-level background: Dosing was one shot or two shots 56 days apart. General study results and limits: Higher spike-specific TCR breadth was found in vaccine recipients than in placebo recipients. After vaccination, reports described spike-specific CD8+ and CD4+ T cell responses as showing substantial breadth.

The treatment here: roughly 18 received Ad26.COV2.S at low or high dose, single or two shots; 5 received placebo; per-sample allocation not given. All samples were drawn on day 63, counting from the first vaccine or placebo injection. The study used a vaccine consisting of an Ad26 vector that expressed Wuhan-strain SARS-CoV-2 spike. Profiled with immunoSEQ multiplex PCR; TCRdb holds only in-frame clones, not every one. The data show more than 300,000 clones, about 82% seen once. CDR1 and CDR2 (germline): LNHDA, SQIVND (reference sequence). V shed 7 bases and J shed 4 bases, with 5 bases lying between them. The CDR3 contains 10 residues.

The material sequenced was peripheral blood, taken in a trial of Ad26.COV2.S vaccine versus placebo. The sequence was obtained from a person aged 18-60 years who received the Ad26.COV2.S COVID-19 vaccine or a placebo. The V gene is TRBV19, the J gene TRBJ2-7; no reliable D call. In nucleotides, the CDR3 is TGTGCCAGTAAAGGGTACGAGCAGTACTTC. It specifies CASKGYEQYF. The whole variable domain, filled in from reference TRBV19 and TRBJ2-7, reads DGGITQSPKYLFRKEGQNVTLSCEQNLNHDAMYWYRQDPGQGLRLIYYSQIVNDFQKGDIAEGYSVSREKKESFPLTVTSAQKNPTAFYLCASKGYEQYFGPGTRLTVT.